This entry is about one T cell receptor (beta chain). Indicated treatment: randomized to nivolumab then ipilimumab (arm A) or the reverse (arm B). No patient had prior DNA-damaging chemotherapy. Per the germline V gene, CDR1 is LNHDA and CDR2 is SQIVND (reference sequence). This CDR3 is 15 amino acids long. With 6 bases removed from V and 4 bases from J, the gap between germline ends came to 16 bases. Produced via immunoSEQ multiplex PCR; TCRdb's table is partial and in-frame only. The table has more than 9,000 clones, 60% to 80% seen once; the top ten hold about 12%. The data are from a study of sequential checkpoint blockade in melanoma.

V and J are TRBV19 and TRBJ1-5, with a weak D call TRBD1 (5 bases). The TCR originated in a human donor with melanoma. This sample comprised CD8+ T cells sorted from blood (inferred from file names), obtained from a patient given nivolumab and ipilimumab in sequence. The CDR3 DNA reads as TGTGCCAGTAGAGTATATAACCAGGGAAATCAGCCCCAGCATTTT. It codes for CASRVYNQGNQPQHF.